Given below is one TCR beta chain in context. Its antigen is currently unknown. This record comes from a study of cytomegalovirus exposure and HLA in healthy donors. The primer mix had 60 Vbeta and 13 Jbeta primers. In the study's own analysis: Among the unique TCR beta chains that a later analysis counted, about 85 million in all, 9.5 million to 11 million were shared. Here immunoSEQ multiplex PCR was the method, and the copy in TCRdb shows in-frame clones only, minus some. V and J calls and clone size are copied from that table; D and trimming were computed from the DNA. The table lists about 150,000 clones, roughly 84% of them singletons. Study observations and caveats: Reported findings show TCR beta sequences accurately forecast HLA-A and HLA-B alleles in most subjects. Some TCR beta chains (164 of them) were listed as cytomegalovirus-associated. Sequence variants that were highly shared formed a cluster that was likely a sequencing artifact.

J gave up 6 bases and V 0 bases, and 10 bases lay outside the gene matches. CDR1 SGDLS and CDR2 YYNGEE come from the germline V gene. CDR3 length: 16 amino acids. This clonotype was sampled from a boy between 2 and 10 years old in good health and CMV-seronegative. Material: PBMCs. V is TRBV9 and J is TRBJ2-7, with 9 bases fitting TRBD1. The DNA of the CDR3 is TGTGCCAGCAGCGTAGGGTTGGGACAGGGACGGCTCGAGCAGTACTTC. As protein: CASSVGLGQGRLEQYF.